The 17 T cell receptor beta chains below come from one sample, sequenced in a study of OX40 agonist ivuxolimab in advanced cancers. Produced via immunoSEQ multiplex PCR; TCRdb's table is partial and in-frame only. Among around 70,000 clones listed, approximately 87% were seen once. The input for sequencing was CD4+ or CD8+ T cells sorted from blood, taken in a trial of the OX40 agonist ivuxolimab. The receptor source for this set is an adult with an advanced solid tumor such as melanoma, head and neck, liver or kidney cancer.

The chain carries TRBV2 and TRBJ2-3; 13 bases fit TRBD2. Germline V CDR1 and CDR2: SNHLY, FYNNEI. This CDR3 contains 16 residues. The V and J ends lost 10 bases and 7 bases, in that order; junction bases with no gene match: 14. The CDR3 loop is CATSIGGLAGLNTQYF. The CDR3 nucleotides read TGTGCCACCTCGATTGGGGGACTAGCGGGACTAAATACGCAGTATTTT.

The CDR3 coding sequence is TGTGCCAGCAGACGCTTGGCGACCACAGATACGCAGTATTTT. It specifies CASRRLATTDTQYF. This chain joins TRBV27 and TRBJ2-3; D is unresolved. The V end lost 6 bases, the J end lost 2 bases, and 12 bases lay between the germline ends. Germline V gene lookup returns CDR1 MNHEY and CDR2 SMNVEV (reference sequence). The CDR3 has 14 amino acids.

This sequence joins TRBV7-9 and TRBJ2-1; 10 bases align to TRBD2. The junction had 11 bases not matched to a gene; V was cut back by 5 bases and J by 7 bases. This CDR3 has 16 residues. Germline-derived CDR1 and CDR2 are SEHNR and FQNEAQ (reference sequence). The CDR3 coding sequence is TGTGCCAGCAGCCCCTGGAGCGGGAGGGACAGGAATGAGCAGTTCTTC. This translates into CASSPWSGRDRNEQFF.

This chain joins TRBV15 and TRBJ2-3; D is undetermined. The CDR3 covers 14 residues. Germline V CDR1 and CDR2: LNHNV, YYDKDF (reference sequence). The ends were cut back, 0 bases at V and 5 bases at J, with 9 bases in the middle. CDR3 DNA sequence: TGTGCCACCAGCAGAGATCTCAAGAGAGATACGCAGTATTTT. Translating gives CATSRDLKRDTQYF. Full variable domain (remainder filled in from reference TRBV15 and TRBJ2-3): DAMVIQNPRYQVTQFGKPVTLSCSQTLNHNVMYWYQQKSSQAPKLLFHYYDKDFNNEADTPDNFQSRRPNTSFCFLDIRSPGLGDTAMYLCATSRDLKRDTQYFGPGTRLTVL.

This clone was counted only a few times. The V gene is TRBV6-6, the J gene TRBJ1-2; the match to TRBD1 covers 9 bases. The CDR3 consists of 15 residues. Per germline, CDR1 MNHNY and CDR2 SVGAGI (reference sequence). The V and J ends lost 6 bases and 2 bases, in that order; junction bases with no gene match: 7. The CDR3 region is CASSPRTGENYGYTF. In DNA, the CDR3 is TGTGCCAGCAGCCCTAGGACAGGGGAAAACTATGGCTACACCTTC.

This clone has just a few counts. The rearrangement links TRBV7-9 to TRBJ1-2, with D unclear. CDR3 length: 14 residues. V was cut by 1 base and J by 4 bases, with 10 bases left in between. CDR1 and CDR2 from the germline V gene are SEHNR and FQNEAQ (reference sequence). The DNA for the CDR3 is TGTGCCAGCAGCTTAGATGGCAGAACCTATGGCTACACCTTC. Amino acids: CASSLDGRTYGYTF.

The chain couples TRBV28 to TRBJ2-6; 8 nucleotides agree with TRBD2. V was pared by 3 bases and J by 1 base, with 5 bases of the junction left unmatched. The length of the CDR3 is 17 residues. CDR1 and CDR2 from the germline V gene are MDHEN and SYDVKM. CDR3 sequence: CASSFVGGDSGANVLTF. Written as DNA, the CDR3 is TGTGCCAGCAGTTTTGTCGGGGGGGATTCTGGGGCCAACGTCCTGACTTTC.

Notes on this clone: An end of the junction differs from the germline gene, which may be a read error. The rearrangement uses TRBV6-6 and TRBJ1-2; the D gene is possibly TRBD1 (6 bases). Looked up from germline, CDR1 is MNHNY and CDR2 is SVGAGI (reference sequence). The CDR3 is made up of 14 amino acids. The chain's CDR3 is CASTYRVTNYGYTF. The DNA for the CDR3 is TGTGCCAGCACTTACAGGGTTACTAACTATGGCTACACCTTC.

The CDR3 nucleotides are TGTGCCAGCAGCCTGACTAGCGGGGGGTACAATGAGCAGTTCTTC. Translation: CASSLTSGGYNEQFF. This chain joins TRBV5-4 and TRBJ2-1; 13 nucleotides align to TRBD2. V trimming: 4 bases; J trimming: 4 bases; junction bases outside the gene matches: 2. The CDR3 length is 15 residues. Germline lookup yields CDR1 SGHNT and CDR2 YYREEE (reference sequence).

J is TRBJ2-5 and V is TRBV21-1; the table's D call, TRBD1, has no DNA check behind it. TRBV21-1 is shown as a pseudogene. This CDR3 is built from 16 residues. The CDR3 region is CASSKGQGRGRKTQYF. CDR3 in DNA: TGTGCCAGCAGCAAGGGACAGGGACGAGGACGGAAGACCCAGTACTTC.

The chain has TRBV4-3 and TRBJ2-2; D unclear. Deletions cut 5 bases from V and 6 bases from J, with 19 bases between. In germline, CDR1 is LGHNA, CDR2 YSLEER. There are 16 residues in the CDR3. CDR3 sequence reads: CASSGGGRVVSGELFF. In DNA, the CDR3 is TGCGCCAGCAGCGGCGGTGGGCGAGTAGTTTCCGGGGAGCTGTTTTTT.

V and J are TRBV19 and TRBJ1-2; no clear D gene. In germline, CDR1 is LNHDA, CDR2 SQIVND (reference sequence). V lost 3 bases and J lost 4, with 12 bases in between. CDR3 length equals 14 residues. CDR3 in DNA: TGTGCCAGTAGTATCCTCGATCGGAGCTATGGCTACACCTTC. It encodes CASSILDRSYGYTF.

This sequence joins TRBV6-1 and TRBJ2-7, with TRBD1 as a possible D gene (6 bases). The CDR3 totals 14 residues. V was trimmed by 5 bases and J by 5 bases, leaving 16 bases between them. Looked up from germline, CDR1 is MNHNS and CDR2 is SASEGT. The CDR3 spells CASSFPTGLDEQYF. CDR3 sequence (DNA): TGTGCCAGCAGTTTTCCTACAGGGTTGGACGAGCAGTACTTC.

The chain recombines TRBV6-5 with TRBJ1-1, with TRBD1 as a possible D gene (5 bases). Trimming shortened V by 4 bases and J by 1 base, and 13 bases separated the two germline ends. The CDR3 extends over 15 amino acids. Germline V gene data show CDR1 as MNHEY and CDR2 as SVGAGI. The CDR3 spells CASSFDGTANTEAFF. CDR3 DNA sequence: TGTGCCAGCAGTTTCGACGGGACGGCGAACACTGAAGCTTTCTTT.

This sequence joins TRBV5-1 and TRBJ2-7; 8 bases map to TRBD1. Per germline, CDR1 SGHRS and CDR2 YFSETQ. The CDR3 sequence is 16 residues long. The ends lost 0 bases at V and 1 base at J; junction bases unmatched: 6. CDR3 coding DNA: TGCGCCAGCAGCTTGGCGACAGGGGTTACTTCCTACGAGCAGTACTTC. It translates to CASSLATGVTSYEQYF. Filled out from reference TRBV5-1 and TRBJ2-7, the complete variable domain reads KAGVTQTPRYLIKTRGQQVTLSCSPISGHRSVSWYQQTPGQGLQFLFEYFSETQRNKGNFPGRFSGRQFSNSRSEMNVSTLELGDSALYLCASSLATGVTSYEQYFGPGTRLTVT.

In DNA form, the CDR3 reads TGTGCCTGGAGTGACAGGGGCTTTAACTATGGCTACACCTTC. Amino acids: CAWSDRGFNYGYTF. The rearrangement joins TRBV30 to TRBJ1-2; 7 nucleotides line up with TRBD1. Germline CDR1 and CDR2: GTSNPN and SVGIG (reference sequence). CDR3 size: 14 residues. The trim removed 1 base at V and 1 base at J, leaving 3 bases unmatched.

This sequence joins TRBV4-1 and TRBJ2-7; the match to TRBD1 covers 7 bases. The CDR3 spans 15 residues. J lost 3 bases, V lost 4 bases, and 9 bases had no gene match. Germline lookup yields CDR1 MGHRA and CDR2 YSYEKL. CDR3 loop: CASSRTGTAIYEQYF. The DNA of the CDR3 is TGCGCCAGCAGCCGAACCGGGACAGCCATCTACGAGCAGTACTTC.